This T cell receptor (beta chain) appears in the sequencing data of a study of cytomegalovirus exposure and HLA in healthy donors. With 60 Vbeta and 13 Jbeta primers, the PCR was carried out. TCRdb's table, derived via immunoSEQ multiplex PCR, lists solely in-frame clones and lacks some. In the table there are more than 90,000 clones, about four fifths of which are singletons. The CDR3 spans 18 residues. CDR1 GTSNPN and CDR2 SVGIG come from the germline V gene (reference sequence). The V and J ends lost 0 bases and 2 bases respectively, with 22 bases between them. Remarks on this clone: The sample holds other DNA sequences that translate to the same CDR3.

The specimen sequenced was PBMCs. This chain joins TRBV30 and TRBJ2-5, with D possibly matching TRBD1 (6 bases). This TCR derives from a human donor in good health. The CDR3 here is CAWSVQQGYSTGQETQYF. In DNA form, the CDR3 reads TGTGCCTGGAGTGTACAACAGGGCTATTCCACGGGGCAAGAGACCCAGTACTTC.